Listed here are 13 T cell receptor beta chains from one sample, sequenced in a study of blood T cells in healthy people across ages. Together with a sample-barcoded 5' primer, a J-beta primer mix was included in a second PCR lasting roughly 6 to 12 cycles. MiXCR, applied by TCRdb to the 5' RACE reads, yields one record per CDR3 protein. The sample has about 760,000 distinct CDR3 sequences; roughly three fifths are singletons. The sequenced material came from blood. Receptors originate from a man aged 35 to 55 in good health.

Remarks on this clonotype: A single base separates this from a much larger clone, so it may be a read error. V gene TRBV20-1 combines with J gene TRBJ1-2; 10 bases agree with TRBD1. After removal of 0 bases from V and 5 bases from J, the junction contained 9 bases not matched to a gene. CDR1 DFQATT and CDR2 SNEGSKA come from the germline V gene (reference sequence). The CDR3 loop spans 16 amino acids. CDR3 region: CSARDLRTGGGYGYTF. The CDR3 nucleotides read TGCAGTGCTAGAGATCTGAGGACAGGGGGTGGGTATGGCTACACCTTC.

This clonotype was detected a few times. In DNA form, the CDR3 reads TGCGCCAGCAGCTCCCGGGCCCCCCCATACGAGCAGTACTTC. Amino acids: CASSSRAPPYEQYF. V usage is TRBV5-1 and J usage is TRBJ2-7, with no clear D. V lost 3 bases, J lost 4 bases, and 14 bases lay in between. Germline V CDR1 and CDR2: SGHRS, YFSETQ. The CDR3 sequence is 14 residues long. The whole variable domain, remainder taken from reference TRBV5-1 and TRBJ2-7, is KAGVTQTPRYLIKTRGQQVTLSCSPISGHRSVSWYQQTPGQGLQFLFEYFSETQRNKGNFPGRFSGRQFSNSRSEMNVSTLELGDSALYLCASSSRAPPYEQYFGPGTRLTVT.

CDR3 protein: CASSWEGLAQYF. DNA of the CDR3: TGTGCCAGCAGCTGGGAGGGTTTAGCCCAGTACTTC. This rearrangement joins TRBV5-5 to TRBJ2-7, with 7 nucleotides matching TRBD2. J lost 10 bases, V lost 3 bases, and 7 bases had no gene match. The CDR3 length is 12 residues. Germline V gene data show CDR1 as SGHKS and CDR2 as YYEKEE (reference sequence).

The rearrangement joins TRBV20-1 to TRBJ2-7; D is unresolved. The J call may not be correct, given that the DNA end is closer to TRBJ2-5. The CDR3 extends over 13 amino acids. Germline CDR1 DFQATT, CDR2 SNEGSKA (reference sequence). This CDR3 is CSASRDIGETQYF. The CDR3 bases are TGCAGTGCTAGTAGGGATATAGGGGAGACCCAGTACTTC.

The chain combines TRBV27 with TRBJ1-4, with D unclear. The CDR3 loop spans 10 amino acids. Trimming left V 7 bases short and J 12 bases short, with 9 bases between. In germline, CDR1 is MNHEY, CDR2 SMNVEV (reference sequence). CDR3 region: CASITGELFF. CDR3 bases: TGTGCCAGCATAACGGGAGAACTGTTTTTT.

This clonotype has just a few counts. The V gene is TRBV3-1, the J gene TRBJ1-2; D gene ambiguous. The germline V and J ends were trimmed by 2 bases and 1 base, with 8 bases remaining between them. CDR3 length equals 14 residues. Germline-derived CDR1 and CDR2 are LGHDT and YNNKEL (reference sequence). CDR3 DNA sequence: TGTGCCAGCAGCCAAAACACAAATAACTATGGCTACACCTTC. Amino acids: CASSQNTNNYGYTF.

This clonotype was seen a few times. The chain couples TRBV7-2 to TRBJ2-5, with D possibly TRBD2 on 6 matching bases. CDR1 and CDR2 (germline): SGHTA, FQGNSA. This CDR3 region has 16 residues. V was cut by 7 bases and J by 4 bases, with 22 bases left in between. This CDR3 is CASTSTPVAGRETQYF. CDR3 nucleotides: TGTGCCAGCACTTCGACGCCCGTGGCGGGGCGAGAGACCCAGTACTTC. Variable domain in full (rest from reference TRBV7-2 and TRBJ2-5): GAGVSQSPSNKVTEKGKDVELRCDPISGHTALYWYRQSLGQGLEFLIYFQGNSAPDKSGLPSDRFSAERTGGSVSTLTIQRTQQEDSAVYLCASTSTPVAGRETQYFGPGTRLLVL.

The V and J genes are TRBV20-1 and TRBJ2-5, with 11 bases fitting TRBD2. The J segment lost 11 bases and the V segment lost 6 bases, leaving 14 bases of the junction unmatched. The CDR3 covers 14 residues. Germline CDR1 is DFQATT and CDR2 is SNEGSKA (reference sequence). CDR3: CSAALAGDLSVQYF. CDR3 nucleotides: TGCAGTGCGGCACTAGCGGGAGATTTGAGCGTGCAGTACTTC.

The V gene is TRBV28, the J gene TRBJ2-7; perhaps TRBD2 as D (7 bases). This CDR3 is 13 amino acids long. The germline V gene encodes CDR1 MDHEN and CDR2 SYDVKM. V was cut by 7 bases and J by 5 bases, with 15 bases left in between. In nucleotides, the CDR3 is TGTGCCAGCACCCTAGGGGGGGCCGACGAGCAGTACTTC. The encoded protein is CASTLGGADEQYF.

This clonotype was counted between two and nine times. The J gene is TRBJ2-3, the V gene TRBV20-1; TRBD2 matches at 13 bases. The CDR3 extends over 17 amino acids. CDR1 and CDR2 from the germline V gene are DFQATT and SNEGSKA (reference sequence). The junction had 7 bases not matched to a gene; V was cut back by 0 bases and J by 4 bases. CDR3 coding DNA: TGCAGTGCTAGAGATGGGACCGGACTAGCGGGAGCAGATACGCAGTATTTT. It codes for CSARDGTGLAGADTQYF.

Only a few counts were recorded for this clonotype. The chain uses TRBV5-1 and TRBJ2-5; D remains unclear. This CDR3 contains 12 residues. The V gene lost 1 base and the J gene lost 5 bases, with 6 bases spanning the gap. Germline V gene data show CDR1 as SGHRS and CDR2 as YFSETQ. The CDR3 DNA follows: TGCGCCAGCAGCTTGATTTCGGAGACCCAGTACTTC. This sequence encodes CASSLISETQYF.

The chain recombines TRBV11-3 with TRBJ2-4; 8 nucleotides line up with TRBD2. The J call is doubtful: the DNA matches TRBJ2-7 better. CDR1 SGHNT and CDR2 YENEEA come from the germline V gene. The CDR3 length is 12 residues. CDR3 bases: TGTGCCAGCAGCTTTAGCGGGACCGAGCAGTACTTC. Protein: CASSFSGTEQYF.

The V gene is TRBV3-1, the J gene TRBJ1-1; no firm D call. CDR3 size: 13 residues. Trimming took 3 bases from V and 8 from J, leaving 13 bases between them. Germline CDR1 and CDR2: LGHDT and YNNKEL (reference sequence). Here the CDR3 reads CASSHSRPGEAFF. In nucleotides, the CDR3 is TGTGCCAGCAGCCATAGCAGGCCCGGGGAAGCTTTCTTT.